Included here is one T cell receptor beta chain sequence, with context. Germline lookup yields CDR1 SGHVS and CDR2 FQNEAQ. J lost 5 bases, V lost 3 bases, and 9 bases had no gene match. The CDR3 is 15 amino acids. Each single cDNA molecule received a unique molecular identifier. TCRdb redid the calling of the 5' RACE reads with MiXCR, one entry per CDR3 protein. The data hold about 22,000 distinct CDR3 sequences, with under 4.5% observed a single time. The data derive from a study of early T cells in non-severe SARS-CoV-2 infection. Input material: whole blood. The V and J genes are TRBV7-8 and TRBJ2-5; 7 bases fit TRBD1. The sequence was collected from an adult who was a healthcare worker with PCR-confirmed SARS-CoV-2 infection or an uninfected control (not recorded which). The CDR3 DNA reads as TGTGCCAGCAGCTTGGGACAGCAAACGCGGGAGACCCAGTACTTC. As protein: CASSLGQQTRETQYF.